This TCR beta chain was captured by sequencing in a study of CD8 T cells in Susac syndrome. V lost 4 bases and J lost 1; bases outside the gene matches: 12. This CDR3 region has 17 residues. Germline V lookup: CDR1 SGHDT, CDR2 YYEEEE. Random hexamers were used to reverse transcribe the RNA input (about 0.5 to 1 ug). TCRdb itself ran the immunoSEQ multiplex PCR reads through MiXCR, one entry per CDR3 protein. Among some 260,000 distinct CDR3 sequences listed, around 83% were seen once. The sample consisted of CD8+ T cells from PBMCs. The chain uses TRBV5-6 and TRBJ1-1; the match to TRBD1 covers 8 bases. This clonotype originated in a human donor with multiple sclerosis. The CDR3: CASSLRAHRGKNTEAFF. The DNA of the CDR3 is TGTGCCAGCAGCCTCAGAGCCCACAGGGGGAAGAACACTGAAGCTTTCTTT.